What follows are 32 T cell receptor beta chains derived from one specimen sequenced in a study of blood T cells in healthy people across ages. Then a second PCR, running about 7 to 11 cycles, was carried out with a sample-barcoded 5' primer and a J-beta primer mix. Via MiXCR, TCRdb re-called the 5' RACE reads, giving one row per CDR3 protein. The profile shows 1.8 million or so distinct CDR3 sequences, roughly two fifths of them singletons. Sequenced: blood. Source of these receptors: a human donor in good health.

This clonotype was detected a few times. The chain uses TRBV29-1 and TRBJ1-1; D not resolved. From germline, CDR1 is SQVTM and CDR2 ANQGSEA. The CDR3 length is 11 residues. The ends were cut back, 1 base at V and 8 bases at J, with 8 bases in the middle. CDR3 in amino acids: CSVEAGGEAFF. The DNA for the CDR3 is TGCAGCGTTGAAGCAGGAGGGGAAGCTTTCTTT.

The rearrangement links TRBV4-2 to TRBJ2-1; 10 positions agree with TRBD1. The germline V gene encodes CDR1 LGHNA and CDR2 YNFKEQ. Trimming removed 2 bases from V and 6 bases from J; junction bases left unmatched: 7. This CDR3 region has 16 residues. Here the CDR3 reads CASSQSYGTGVNEQFF. In DNA form, the CDR3 reads TGTGCCAGCAGCCAAAGTTACGGGACAGGGGTCAATGAGCAGTTCTTC.

The V and J genes are TRBV20-1 and TRBJ1-1, with D unresolved. The CDR3 covers 14 residues. Germline V CDR1 and CDR2: DFQATT, SNEGSKA (reference sequence). In nucleotides, the CDR3 is TGCAGGGTCGCGAAGACTAACCCCAACACTGAAGCTTTCTTT. Residues: CRVAKTNPNTEAFF.

The chain uses TRBV29-1 and TRBJ1-6; D gene unclear. Trimming shortened V by 4 bases and J by 3 bases, and 4 bases separated the two germline ends. Germline V gene lookup returns CDR1 SQVTM and CDR2 ANQGSEA. CDR3 length: 12 amino acids. This CDR3 reads CSVADYNSPLHF. DNA of the CDR3: TGCAGCGTTGCAGACTATAATTCACCCCTCCACTTT.

The rearrangement uses TRBV4-2 and TRBJ2-7, with unresolved D. Germline CDR1 reads LGHNA; CDR2 reads YNFKEQ. There are 13 residues in the CDR3. V dropped 7 bases and J dropped 4 bases, with 14 bases sitting between them. The CDR3 coding sequence is TGTGCCAGCAACCTGGGGTGGGGATACGAGCAGTACTTC. Residues: CASNLGWGYEQYF.

As concerns this clonotype: A much larger clone differs from this one at a single base, so this may be a read error. The gene calls are TRBV7-3 and TRBJ1-2, with TRBD1 matching over 9 bases. Germline V CDR1 and CDR2: SGHTA, FQGTGA. This CDR3 spans 16 amino acids. In DNA, the CDR3 is TGTGCCAGCAGCTCCCGGGACAGGGCTTTATTCTATGGCCACACCTTC. Its translation: CASSSRDRALFYGHTF.

The sample holds many counts of this clonotype. J is TRBJ2-7 and V is TRBV20-1; D is ambiguous. Looked up from germline, CDR1 is DFQATT and CDR2 is SNEGSKA (reference sequence). V gave up 0 bases and J gave up 6 bases, with 21 bases separating them. This CDR3 comprises 16 residues. The CDR3 loop reads CSARDGSDRVLGEQYF. CDR3 nucleotides: TGCAGTGCTAGAGACGGAAGCGACCGGGTTTTGGGCGAGCAGTACTTC.

The sample holds many counts of this clonotype. V is TRBV29-1 and J is TRBJ2-7; 7 nucleotides align to TRBD1. This CDR3 region has 12 residues. The germline CDR1 and CDR2 sequences are SQVTM and ANQGSEA. With V trimmed by 8 bases and J by 4 bases, 8 bases remained unmatched. The CDR3 sequence is CSFRDSRYEQYF. The CDR3 region has the DNA TGCAGCTTTCGGGACAGCCGTTACGAGCAGTACTTC.

V is TRBV5-5 and J is TRBJ1-2, with D hard to call. The CDR3 is made up of 14 amino acids. CDR1 and CDR2 (germline): SGHKS, YYEKEE (reference sequence). V lost 1 base and J lost 8, with 15 bases in between. CDR3: CASSLPGARRGYTF. In DNA form, the CDR3 reads TGTGCCAGCAGCTTGCCTGGAGCGAGGAGAGGCTACACCTTC. Full variable domain (outside the CDR3, taken from reference TRBV5-5 and TRBJ1-2): DAGVTQSPTHLIKTRGQQVTLRCSPISGHKSVSWYQQVLGQGPQFIFQYYEKEERGRGNFPDRFSARQFPNYSSELNVNALLLGDSALYLCASSLPGARRGYTFGSGTRLTVV.

CDR3 sequence reads: CASSEETLDTQYF. The CDR3 DNA follows: TGTGCCAGCAGTGAAGAGACCCTTGATACGCAGTATTTT. The gene calls are TRBV2 and TRBJ2-3; D is uncertain. CDR3 length: 13 amino acids. Germline assignment: CDR1 SNHLY and CDR2 FYNNEI. With 1 base removed from V and 6 bases from J, the gap between germline ends came to 8 bases.

This clonotype was seen a few times. The rearrangement links TRBV12-3 or TRBV12-4 to TRBJ1-2; D uncertain. The CDR3 loop spans 13 amino acids. V lost 6 bases, J lost 5 bases, and 13 bases lay in between. The CDR3 nucleotides read TGTGCCAGCAGACCGGCGGGGAGTTATGGCTACACCTTC. Translated: CASRPAGSYGYTF.

The sample holds a few counts of this clonotype. The V call is TRBV5-6, the J call TRBJ1-3, with unresolved D. V shed 0 bases and J shed 1 base, with 14 bases lying between them. The CDR3 length is 17 residues. Germline CDR1 is SGHDT and CDR2 is YYEEEE. CDR3 residues: CASSLGPPILSGNTIYF. DNA for the CDR3: TGTGCCAGCAGCTTGGGTCCTCCTATCCTTTCTGGAAACACCATATATTTT. Full variable domain (remainder filled in from reference TRBV5-6 and TRBJ1-3): DAGVTQSPTHLIKTRGQQVTLRCSPKSGHDTVSWYQQALGQGPQFIFQYYEEEERQRGNFPDRFSGHQFPNYSSELNVNALLLGDSALYLCASSLGPPILSGNTIYFGEGSWLTVV.

This clonotype has ten or more counts. The chain uses TRBV5-8 and TRBJ2-5; D possibly corresponds to TRBD1 (7 bases). The CDR3 covers 15 residues. The V and J ends lost 4 bases and 2 bases respectively, with 15 bases between them. Germline V CDR1 and CDR2: SGHTS, YDEGEE. CDR3 sequence (DNA): TGTGCCAGCAGCGGCGGGACAGACCTTCAAGAGACCCAGTACTTC. Translating it yields CASSGGTDLQETQYF.

This clonotype appeared a few times. V gene TRBV24-1 combines with J gene TRBJ2-3; 9 bases are a match to TRBD1. V was clipped by 5 bases and J by 5 bases; unmatched bases: 7. The CDR3 spans 15 residues. Germline V CDR1 and CDR2: KGHDR, SFDVKD. CDR3 DNA: TGTGCCACCAGTGCATGGACAGGGGAAGGAGATACGCAGTATTTT. Translation: CATSAWTGEGDTQYF.

This clonotype was observed once. The chain couples TRBV3-1 to TRBJ2-4; possible D gene TRBD2, 6 bases. The CDR3 is 17 amino acids. Germline assignment: CDR1 LGHDT and CDR2 YNNKEL (reference sequence). Trimming took off 5 bases at V and 3 bases at J, with 20 bases between the two ends. The chain's CDR3 is CASSLSVGRSGKNIQYF. CDR3 DNA sequence: TGTGCCAGCAGCTTATCTGTGGGGAGGAGTGGCAAAAACATTCAGTACTTC.

V usage is TRBV12-3 or TRBV12-4 and J usage is TRBJ2-5, with D perhaps TRBD2 (6 bases). The DNA end is more similar to TRBJ2-7, so the J call may be wrong. The CDR3 extends over 16 amino acids. The CDR3 here is CASSLGFGEDIYEQYF. The CDR3 DNA is TGTGCCAGCAGTTTAGGGTTCGGGGAGGATATCTACGAGCAGTACTTC.

V and J are TRBV4-1 and TRBJ1-2, with D tentatively TRBD1 (5 bases). Germline V gene lookup returns CDR1 MGHRA and CDR2 YSYEKL. CDR3 length: 14 residues. Trimming removed 0 bases from V and 4 bases from J, with 9 bases in between. The CDR3 spells CASSQDWGPYGYTF. The CDR3 DNA reads TGCGCCAGCAGCCAAGATTGGGGCCCCTATGGCTACACCTTC.

V is TRBV28 and J is TRBJ2-1; 10 nucleotides agree with TRBD1. V shed 5 bases, J shed 8 bases, and the junction held 12 bases outside the gene matches. The CDR3 length is 16 residues. Germline V gene lookup returns CDR1 MDHEN and CDR2 SYDVKM. The CDR3 DNA reads TGTGCCAGCAGTCTCCTCGGGACAGGGGTTGGTTATGAGCAGTTCTTC. Translating it yields CASSLLGTGVGYEQFF.

This chain joins TRBV6-2 or TRBV6-3 and TRBJ2-1; the D is unclear. Trimming cost V 7 bases and J 9 bases, with 16 bases left between them. The CDR3 totals 13 residues. Per the germline V gene, CDR1 is MNHEY and CDR2 is SVGEGT. In nucleotides, the CDR3 is TGTGCCAGCACATTGGGCAGTTTTGCTGAGCAGTTCTTC. It yields the protein CASTLGSFAEQFF.

This chain links TRBV6-5 with TRBJ2-5, with 8 bases matching TRBD2. The CDR3 loop spans 20 amino acids. The V gene end was trimmed by 0 bases and the J gene end by 11 bases; junction bases not matched to a gene: 26. The germline gives CDR1 MNHEY, CDR2 SVGAGI. The CDR3 DNA sequence: TGTGCCAGCAGTTACTCGGGGGTTAGGTCTGCGGGGGGCCCATTTTATGAGCAGTACTTC. Residues: CASSYSGVRSAGGPFYEQYF.

The J gene is TRBJ2-5, the V gene TRBV20-1; TRBD2 is a possible D gene (5 bases). The V gene lost 0 bases and the J gene lost 2 bases, with 16 bases spanning the gap. The germline V gene has CDR1 DFQATT and CDR2 SNEGSKA (reference sequence). The CDR3 loop spans 16 amino acids. The CDR3 sequence: CSARDPLISAQETQYF. In nucleotides, the CDR3 is TGCAGTGCTAGAGATCCTTTGATTAGCGCTCAAGAGACCCAGTACTTC.

The V gene is TRBV9, the J gene TRBJ1-2, with a possible D match to TRBD1 (5 bases). The germline gives CDR1 SGDLS, CDR2 YYNGEE. The CDR3 has 15 residues. Between the trimmed V and J ends, which lost 1 base and 4 bases, there was a span of 14 bases. CDR3 sequence reads: CASSVYHRQIYGYTF. CDR3 in DNA: TGTGCCAGCAGCGTATACCACCGACAGATCTATGGCTACACCTTC.

This clonotype was recorded many times. The chain uses TRBV29-1 and TRBJ1-2; D ambiguous. The CDR3 spans 12 residues. Germline V gene sequence: CDR1 SQVTM, CDR2 ANQGSEA. V lost 4 bases and J lost 0, with 6 bases in between. The CDR3 loop reads CSVGGTNYGYTF. The CDR3 coding sequence is TGCAGCGTTGGCGGCACTAACTATGGCTACACCTTC. The whole variable domain, remainder taken from reference TRBV29-1 and TRBJ1-2, is SAVISQKPSRDICQRGTSLTIQCQVDSQVTMMFWYRQQPGQSLTLIATANQGSEATYESGFVIDKFPISRPNLTFSTLTVSNMSPEDSSIYLCSVGGTNYGYTFGSGTRLTVV.

The chain carries TRBV20-1 and TRBJ2-5; possibly TRBD2 for D (6 bases). CDR3 size: 13 residues. The V end lost 4 bases, the J end lost 5 bases, and 14 bases lay between the germline ends. The V gene's germline CDR1 is DFQATT and CDR2 SNEGSKA (reference sequence). CDR3 sequence: CSANTRGLETQYF. The CDR3 region has the DNA TGCAGTGCTAATACCCGGGGACTGGAGACCCAGTACTTC.

The J gene is TRBJ1-2, the V gene TRBV12-3 or TRBV12-4, with unresolved D. The V end lost 10 bases, the J end lost 0 bases, and 3 bases lay between the germline ends. This CDR3 has 10 amino acids. This CDR3 reads CAIANYGYTF. CDR3 in DNA: TGTGCCATCGCTAACTATGGCTACACCTTC.

Of note for this clonotype: Its ends do not fully match the called genes, so a read error is possible. This chain uses TRBV7-7 with TRBJ2-3; TRBD1 or TRBD2 may be the D gene (6 bases each). This CDR3 region has 14 residues. Germline lookup yields CDR1 SSHAT and CDR2 FNYEAQ (reference sequence). In DNA, the CDR3 is TGTGCTAGCAGCTTACGGGGGCCGGAAGATACGCAGTATTTT. Its protein is CASSLRGPEDTQYF.

The chain carries TRBV5-1 and TRBJ1-1, with D maybe TRBD1 (5 bases). Trimming removed 1 base from V and 5 bases from J, with 9 bases in between. The CDR3 consists of 13 residues. Per the germline V gene, CDR1 is SGHRS and CDR2 is YFSETQ. The CDR3 DNA reads TGCGCCAGCAGCTTGTTGGACATGACTGAAGCTTTCTTT. Translation gives CASSLLDMTEAFF.

This clonotype was seen a handful of times. The V and J genes are TRBV7-9 and TRBJ2-7; 11 bases fit TRBD1. The length of the CDR3 is 14 residues. Germline trimming cut 5 bases from V and 5 bases from J; bases unmatched to any gene: 5. Germline V gives CDR1 SEHNR, CDR2 FQNEAQ (reference sequence). Here the CDR3 reads CASSPWTGGDEQYF. The CDR3 nucleotides read TGTGCCAGCAGCCCCTGGACAGGGGGCGACGAGCAGTACTTC.

The J gene is TRBJ2-2, the V gene TRBV7-2; 11 nucleotides align to TRBD1. This CDR3 is built from 14 residues. The V and J ends lost 7 bases and 6 bases, in that order; junction bases with no gene match: 4. Germline V gene data show CDR1 as SGHTA and CDR2 as FQGNSA. Written as DNA, the CDR3 is TGTGCCAGCATGGCGGGACAGGGGGCCGGGGAGCTGTTTTTT. Translated, it gives CASMAGQGAGELFF.

The chain combines TRBV24-1 with TRBJ1-1, with D possibly being TRBD1 (6 bases). CDR3 length equals 13 residues. Germline V CDR1 and CDR2: KGHDR, SFDVKD. The V end lost 5 bases, the J end lost 5 bases, and 11 bases lay between the germline ends. The CDR3 loop is CATSGEGETEAFF. CDR3 nucleotides: TGTGCCACCAGTGGGGAGGGGGAAACTGAAGCTTTCTTT.

The rearrangement uses TRBV7-9 and TRBJ1-5; D gene unclear. This CDR3 spans 12 amino acids. Germline assignment: CDR1 SEHNR and CDR2 FQNEAQ (reference sequence). With 4 bases removed from V and 6 bases from J, the gap between germline ends came to 7 bases. CDR3 sequence (DNA): TGTGCCAGCAGCTCCGACATTCAGCCCCAGCATTTT. It translates to CASSSDIQPQHF.

The DNA of the CDR3 is TGTGCCAGCAGCCCTGGGACGCTAGGGACAGAGCAGTTCTTC. Its translation: CASSPGTLGTEQFF. The chain employs TRBV4-2 and TRBJ2-1; possible D gene TRBD1, 6 bases. CDR3 length: 14 amino acids. Trimming took off 4 bases at V and 10 bases at J, with 17 bases between the two ends. Germline V gene sequence: CDR1 LGHNA, CDR2 YNFKEQ.